The 23 T cell receptor beta chains below were found in one sample sequenced in a study of cytomegalovirus exposure and HLA in healthy donors. The study ran its PCR with 60 Vbeta and 13 Jbeta primers. Sequenced by immunoSEQ multiplex PCR; TCRdb stores in-frame clones only, minus some. This table holds fewer than 200,000 clones, roughly 74% found once. Sequenced material: PBMCs. The receptors originated from a female donor in good health and CMV-seronegative.

This sequence joins TRBV5-4 and TRBJ2-3, with D unresolved. Germline V gene lookup returns CDR1 SGHNT and CDR2 YYREEE (reference sequence). The CDR3 is 13 residues long. V shed 3 bases and J shed 1 base, with 6 bases lying between them. The CDR3 DNA reads TGTGCCAGCAGCTCCCCGGGCACAGATACGCAGTATTTT. This encodes CASSSPGTDTQYF.

The chain joins TRBV11-3 to TRBJ1-1; possible D gene TRBD1, 6 bases. V was trimmed by 3 bases and J by 2 bases, leaving 10 bases between them. The CDR3 is 14 amino acids. The V gene's germline CDR1 is SGHNT and CDR2 YENEEA. The DNA of the CDR3 is TGTGCCAGCAGCTTCAGGGGTCCTAACACTGAAGCTTTCTTT. As protein: CASSFRGPNTEAFF.

This clone was detected a few times. The chain has TRBV14 and TRBJ1-1, with TRBD1 matching over 10 bases. Germline V gives CDR1 SGHDN, CDR2 FVKESK. V lost 5 bases to trimming and J lost 6 bases; unmatched junction nucleotides: 6. This CDR3 has 14 amino acids. The CDR3 region has the DNA TGTGCCAGCAGCTTCGGGACAGGGGTTCCTGAAGCTTTCTTT. Translating gives CASSFGTGVPEAFF.

The rearrangement links TRBV5-1 to TRBJ2-3; weak D call: TRBD2 (6 bases). V gave up 4 bases and J gave up 1 base, with 13 bases separating them. This CDR3 region has 15 residues. Germline values: CDR1 SGHRS, CDR2 YFSETQ. The CDR3 here is CASSIFGTGTDTQYF. The CDR3 DNA reads as TGCGCCAGCAGCATATTCGGGACTGGCACAGATACGCAGTATTTT.

The chain couples TRBV5-8 to TRBJ1-4, with D hard to call. The CDR3 is 14 residues long. The ends were cut back, 1 base at V and 8 bases at J, with 12 bases in the middle. Germline values: CDR1 SGHTS, CDR2 YDEGEE. In DNA form, the CDR3 reads TGTGCCAGCAGCTTGTGGCTCAGAGGGGAAAAACTGTTTTTT. The encoded protein is CASSLWLRGEKLFF.

This clone appeared a few times. The J gene is TRBJ2-7, the V gene TRBV5-6; 9 positions match TRBD2. The germline V gene encodes CDR1 SGHDT and CDR2 YYEEEE. The J segment lost 7 bases and the V segment lost 2 bases, leaving 10 bases of the junction unmatched. This CDR3 has 15 amino acids. CDR3 DNA sequence: TGTGCCAGCAGCTTTTCCCCAGCGGGGGGTGGGGAGCAGTACTTC. This sequence encodes CASSFSPAGGGEQYF.

Here the CDR3 DNA reads TGCGCCAGCAGCTCACAGGTTCCCCAAGAGACCCAGTACTTC. Translating it yields CASSSQVPQETQYF. The gene calls are TRBV5-1 and TRBJ2-5, with a tentative D call TRBD1 (5 bases). Looked up from germline, CDR1 is SGHRS and CDR2 is YFSETQ. The CDR3 is 14 residues long. Trimming pared 3 bases from V and 1 base from J, leaving 10 bases between.

This chain connects TRBV7-8 to TRBJ2-7; 12 bases match TRBD2. With 5 bases clipped from V and 2 bases from J, the junction kept 13 bases outside the gene matches. CDR1 is SGHVS and CDR2 is FQNEAQ in the germline V gene. CDR3 size: 18 residues. CDR3: CASSQQAVASGGAYEQYF. The CDR3 region has the DNA TGTGCCAGCAGCCAGCAGGCGGTGGCTAGCGGGGGGGCCTACGAGCAGTACTTC. The entire variable domain, with the rest obtained from reference TRBV7-8 and TRBJ2-7, is as follows: GAGVSQSPRYKVAKRGQDVALRCDPISGHVSLFWYQQALGQGPEFLTYFQNEAQLDKSGLPSDRFFAERPEGSVSTLKIQRTQQEDSAVYLCASSQQAVASGGAYEQYFGPGTRLTVT.

The V and J genes are TRBV7-3 and TRBJ2-1, with D maybe TRBD1 (6 bases). This CDR3 is built from 14 residues. Germline CDR1 SGHTA, CDR2 FQGTGA. V was trimmed by 4 bases and J by 5 bases, leaving 12 bases between them. The chain's CDR3 is CASSSKTGDNEQFF. CDR3 DNA sequence: TGTGCCAGCAGCTCAAAGACAGGTGACAATGAGCAGTTCTTC.

The V gene is TRBV5-6, the J gene TRBJ2-5; 12 bases line up with TRBD1. The CDR3 sequence is 16 residues long. V lost 0 bases to trimming and J lost 5 bases; unmatched junction nucleotides: 5. Germline assignment: CDR1 SGHDT and CDR2 YYEEEE. In DNA, the CDR3 is TGTGCCAGCAGCTTGGAGGGACAGGGGGCGCGGGAGACCCAGTACTTC. Its protein product is CASSLEGQGARETQYF.

The chain uses TRBV4-3 and TRBJ2-5, with D possibly matching TRBD1 (5 bases). CDR1 LGHNA and CDR2 YSLEER come from the germline V gene. The germline V and J ends were trimmed by 3 bases and 6 bases, with 11 bases remaining between them. This CDR3 has 13 residues. This CDR3 is CASSQDNSQTQYF. CDR3 bases: TGCGCCAGCAGCCAGGACAATTCGCAGACCCAGTACTTC.

About this clone itself: One end of the junction does not line up with germline, which may come from a read error. Other DNA variants within this sample encode the same CDR3. The chain combines TRBV18 with TRBJ2-2; D is possibly TRBD1 (5 bases). CDR3 length: 16 amino acids. Germline V gene sequence: CDR1 KGHSH, CDR2 LQKENI. CDR3 amino acids: CASSPPTDLWTGELFF. The CDR3 nucleotides are TGTGCCAGCTCGCCACCGACAGACCTCTGGACCGGGGAGCTGTTTTTT.

V and J are TRBV27 and TRBJ2-7, with D possibly matching TRBD2 (6 bases). Germline loops: CDR1 MNHEY, CDR2 SMNVEV (reference sequence). The V and J ends lost 0 bases and 0 bases respectively, with 6 bases between them. The CDR3 sequence is 14 residues long. CDR3 sequence reads: CASSLSSGSYEQYF. CDR3 DNA: TGTGCCAGCAGTTTATCTAGCGGCTCCTACGAGCAGTACTTC.

The chain carries TRBV29-1 and TRBJ1-4; 9 nucleotides align to TRBD1. V was pared by 5 bases and J by 3 bases, with 4 bases of the junction left unmatched. The V gene's germline CDR1 is SQVTM and CDR2 ANQGSEA. The CDR3 spans 14 residues. The CDR3 protein is CSVTGGKSNEKLFF. CDR3 sequence (DNA): TGCAGCGTTACAGGGGGCAAGTCTAATGAAAAACTGTTTTTT. Full variable domain (rest looked up from reference TRBV29-1 and TRBJ1-4): SAVISQKPSRDICQRGTSLTIQCQVDSQVTMMFWYRQQPGQSLTLIATANQGSEATYESGFVIDKFPISRPNLTFSTLTVSNMSPEDSSIYLCSVTGGKSNEKLFFGSGTQLSVL.

The genes are TRBV30 and TRBJ1-4, with 7 bases matching TRBD1. Germline CDR1 and CDR2: GTSNPN and SVGIG (reference sequence). CDR3 length: 14 amino acids. Trimming took 2 bases from V and 4 from J; bases not matched to a gene: 4. CDR3: CAWSRQGINEKLFF. The DNA of the CDR3 is TGTGCCTGGAGTCGACAGGGTATTAATGAAAAACTGTTTTTT. The full variable domain, completed using reference TRBV30 and TRBJ1-4, is SQTIHQWPATLVQPVGSPLSLECTVEGTSNPNLYWYRQAAGRGLQLLFYSVGIGQISSEVPQNLSASRPQDRQFILSSKKLLLSDSGFYLCAWSRQGINEKLFFGSGTQLSVL.

This clone turned up a few times. The rearrangement uses TRBV27 and TRBJ1-1; D unclear. This CDR3 region has 14 residues. Looked up from germline, CDR1 is MNHEY and CDR2 is SMNVEV (reference sequence). With 7 bases removed from V and 5 bases from J, the gap between germline ends came to 17 bases. The CDR3 nucleotides read TGTGCCAGCAACCGACAAGCGGAGACGACTGAAGCTTTCTTT. This gives the protein CASNRQAETTEAFF.

This chain links TRBV11-3 with TRBJ1-1; D is uncertain. Germline V gives CDR1 SGHNT, CDR2 YENEEA. The CDR3 sequence is 14 residues long. V was clipped by 3 bases and J by 3 bases, with 11 bases between them. The CDR3, as DNA: TGTGCCAGCAGCTTTTCCCGGGAGGACACTGAAGCTTTCTTT. It codes for CASSFSREDTEAFF.

The rearrangement joins TRBV28 to TRBJ2-1, with 12 bases aligning to TRBD2. V trimming: 5 bases; J trimming: 7 bases; junction bases outside the gene matches: 9. This CDR3 contains 16 residues. Germline CDR1 MDHEN, CDR2 SYDVKM. The CDR3 coding sequence is TGTGCCAGCAGTCCGTACCTAGCGGGAGGGTTAAATGAGCAGTTCTTC. It yields the protein CASSPYLAGGLNEQFF.

The genes are TRBV18 and TRBJ2-1, with 7 bases matching TRBD1. J lost 3 bases, V lost 1 base, and 6 bases had no gene match. CDR1 KGHSH and CDR2 LQKENI come from the germline V gene. This CDR3 is 16 amino acids long. The CDR3 loop reads CASSPLGQVGYNEQFF. For the CDR3, the DNA is TGTGCCAGCTCACCACTCGGACAGGTCGGCTACAATGAGCAGTTCTTC.

The rearrangement joins TRBV5-1 to TRBJ2-5, with 9 nucleotides matching TRBD2. The CDR3 extends over 14 amino acids. Germline V gene sequence: CDR1 SGHRS, CDR2 YFSETQ. Trimming removed 4 bases from V and 3 bases from J; junction bases left unmatched: 4. Here the CDR3 DNA reads TGCGCCAGCAGCATGCGGGGGGGCGAAGAGACCCAGTACTTC. Amino acid sequence: CASSMRGGEETQYF.

This chain connects TRBV10-3 to TRBJ2-7; 9 bases agree with TRBD2. The CDR3 length is 17 residues. Germline V gene data show CDR1 as ENHRY and CDR2 as SYGVKD. The trim removed 0 bases at V and 3 bases at J, leaving 9 bases unmatched. The CDR3 reads CAISESASGISNYEQYF. CDR3 DNA sequence: TGTGCCATCAGTGAGTCGGCTAGCGGGATTTCGAACTACGAGCAGTACTTC.

This clone has just a few counts. The J gene is TRBJ2-1, the V gene TRBV7-7; 7 bases match TRBD2. Losses at the gene ends were 5 bases for V and 1 base for J; bases not matched to a gene: 8. Germline V gene data show CDR1 as SSHAT and CDR2 as FNYEAQ (reference sequence). The CDR3 sequence is 16 residues long. CDR3: CASSPSSGGSYNEQFF. The CDR3 region has the DNA TGTGCCAGCAGCCCCTCTAGCGGAGGGTCCTACAATGAGCAGTTCTTC.

The rearrangement uses TRBV4-1 and TRBJ2-7; tentative D call: TRBD2 (5 bases). CDR1 MGHRA and CDR2 YSYEKL come from the germline V gene. This CDR3 contains 15 residues. V was trimmed by 0 bases and J by 4 bases, leaving 13 bases between them. The CDR3 DNA follows: TGCGCCAGCAGCCAAGAGCTGGGTGGGAGTTACGAGCAGTACTTC. This translates into CASSQELGGSYEQYF.